Included here is one TCR beta chain sequence, with context. Its specific antigen is unknown. The record has no base qualities; no much larger clone is one base away. The collaborating institutions used their own protocols to collect whole blood in K2EDTA tubes. For TCRbeta analysis, collaborators shipped samples as frozen whole blood, isolated PBMCs, or DNA extracted from either of those sample types. These data belong to a study of blood T cell repertoires in COVID-19 (dated by TCRdb to the early 2020s). Study-wide context: Samples covering the acute and convalescent phases of COVID-19 were provided by collaborators in the United States, Italy and Spain. The prospective study material was composed of cDNA or gDNA derived from T cells, B-cell-depleted T cells, or PBMCs. Deeply sampled blood TCRbeta repertoires from subjects exposed to, actively infected with, or recovered from COVID-19 were included in the dataset. The repertoires were made available in a free public database intended to serve as a resource for research on the immune response to SARS-CoV-2. Samples were obtained from the ongoing ImmuneRACE study (first 160 participants) and from over 1,000 subjects provided by 6 global collaborators. The sample metadata nearly always contained a de-identified subject ID, COVID-19 status, age in years and sex. Where available, HLA class I and class II types were taken from metadata supplied by the sample provider and were not determined by assay-based typing.

TCRbeta CDR3 regions were amplified from genomic DNA by means of the immunoSEQ Assay, a bias-controlled multiplex PCR. In the authors' own workflow: The number of nucleated cells in each sample was estimated by amplification of reference gene primers within the assay. Sequence reads were collapsed and filtered to measure the absolute abundance of every unique TCRbeta CDR3 rearrangement. For each sample, productive Simpson clonality was calculated by taking the square root of Simpson's diversity index across productive rearrangements. TCRdb stores this immuneACCESS table with in-frame sequences only. Part of the clones is absent; in the studies checked, under half of the shortfall reflects unresolved V genes, and no reason is known for the rest. V and J calls and clone size are copied from that table; D and trimming were computed from the DNA. This sample lists 180,000 or so clones; approximately 90% were detected once. The ten largest clones represent 0.99% of the sample.

The research as a whole found: The amount of clinical and demographic metadata varied by source and participant and was provided uncurated.

Per the germline V gene, SNHLY is the CDR1 and FYNNEI is the CDR2. V sheds 7 bases and J sheds 6 bases, leaving 18 bases between their ends. From the cysteine through the phenylalanine, the CDR3 covers 14 amino acids. Only CDR3 DNA remains: 42 bases, in frame from the first base. The chain joins TRBV2 to TRBJ1-1; TRBD1 could be the D gene, as 5 bases match. Source material: peripheral blood. The source is a man younger than 30 with acute or convalescent COVID-19. The CDR3 reads CASTNAAGVAEAFF. The DNA sequence is TGTGCCAGCACCAACGCAGCGGGGGTCGCTGAAGCTTTCTTT.